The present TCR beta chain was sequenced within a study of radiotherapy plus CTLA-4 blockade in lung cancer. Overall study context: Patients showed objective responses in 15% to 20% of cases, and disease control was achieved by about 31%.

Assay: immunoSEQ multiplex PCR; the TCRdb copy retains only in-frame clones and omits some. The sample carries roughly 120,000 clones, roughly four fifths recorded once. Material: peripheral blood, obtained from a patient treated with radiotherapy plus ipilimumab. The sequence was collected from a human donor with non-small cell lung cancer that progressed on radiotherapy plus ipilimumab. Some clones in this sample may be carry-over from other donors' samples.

The CDR3: CASSRTRSSDTQYF. Written as DNA, the CDR3 is TGTGCCAGCAGCAGAACTAGATCCTCAGATACGCAGTATTTT. The chain has TRBV6-5 and TRBJ2-3; possibly TRBD2 for D (5 bases). The germline gives CDR1 MNHEY, CDR2 SVGAGI. The CDR3 consists of 14 residues. Trimming shortened V by 6 bases and J by 4 bases, and 14 bases separated the two germline ends.